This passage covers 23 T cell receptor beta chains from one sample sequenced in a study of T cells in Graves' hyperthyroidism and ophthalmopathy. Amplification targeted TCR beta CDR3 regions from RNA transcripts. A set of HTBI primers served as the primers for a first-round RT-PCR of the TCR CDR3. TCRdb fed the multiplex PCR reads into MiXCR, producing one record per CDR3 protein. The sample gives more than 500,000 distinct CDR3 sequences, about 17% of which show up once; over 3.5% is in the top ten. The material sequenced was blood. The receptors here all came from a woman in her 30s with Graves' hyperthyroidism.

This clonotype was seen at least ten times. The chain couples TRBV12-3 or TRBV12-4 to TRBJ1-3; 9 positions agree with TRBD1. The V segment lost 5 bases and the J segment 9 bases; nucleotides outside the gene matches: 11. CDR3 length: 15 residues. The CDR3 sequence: CASSLPPGQGITIYF. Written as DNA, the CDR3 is TGTGCCAGCAGTCTCCCCCCGGGACAGGGCATCACCATATATTTT.

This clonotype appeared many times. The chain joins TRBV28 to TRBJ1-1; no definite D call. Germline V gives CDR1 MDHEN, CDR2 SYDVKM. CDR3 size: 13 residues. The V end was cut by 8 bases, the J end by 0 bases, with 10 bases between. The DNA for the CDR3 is TGTGCCAGCGAGACCCACCTGAACACTGAAGCTTTCTTT. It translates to CASETHLNTEAFF.

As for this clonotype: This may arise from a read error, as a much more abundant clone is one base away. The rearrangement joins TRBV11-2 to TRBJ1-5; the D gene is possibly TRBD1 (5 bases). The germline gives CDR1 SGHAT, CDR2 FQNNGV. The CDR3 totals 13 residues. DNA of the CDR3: TGTGCCAGCAGCCCGGGAGGGGAACAGCACCAGCATTTT. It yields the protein CASSPGGEQHQHF.

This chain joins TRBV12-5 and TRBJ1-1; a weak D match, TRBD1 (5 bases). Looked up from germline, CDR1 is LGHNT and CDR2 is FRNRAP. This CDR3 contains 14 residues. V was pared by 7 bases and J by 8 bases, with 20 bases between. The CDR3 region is CASEGPAETPEAFF. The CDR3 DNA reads TGTGCTAGTGAGGGGCCGGCAGAAACCCCCGAAGCTTTCTTT.

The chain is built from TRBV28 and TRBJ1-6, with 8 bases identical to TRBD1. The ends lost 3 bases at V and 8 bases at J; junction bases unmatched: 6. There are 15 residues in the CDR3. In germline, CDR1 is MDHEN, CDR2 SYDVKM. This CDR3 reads CASSLPGQVDSPLHF. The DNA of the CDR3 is TGTGCCAGCAGTTTGCCGGGACAGGTAGATTCACCCCTCCACTTT. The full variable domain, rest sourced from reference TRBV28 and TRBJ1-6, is DVKVTQSSRYLVKRTGEKVFLECVQDMDHENMFWYRQDPGLGLRLIYFSYDVKMKEKGDIPEGYSVSREKKERFSLILESASTNQTSMYLCASSLPGQVDSPLHFGNGTRLTVT.

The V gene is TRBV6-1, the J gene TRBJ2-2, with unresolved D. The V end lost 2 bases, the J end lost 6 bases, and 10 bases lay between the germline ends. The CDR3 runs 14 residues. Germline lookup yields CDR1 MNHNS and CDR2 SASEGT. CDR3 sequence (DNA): TGTGCCAGCAGTGAACTCGACAATTCCGGGGAGCTGTTTTTT. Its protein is CASSELDNSGELFF.

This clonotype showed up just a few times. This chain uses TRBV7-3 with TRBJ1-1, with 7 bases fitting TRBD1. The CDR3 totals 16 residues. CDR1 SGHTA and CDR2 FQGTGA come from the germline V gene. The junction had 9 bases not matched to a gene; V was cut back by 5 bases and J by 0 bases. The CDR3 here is CASSPGTGDMNTEAFF. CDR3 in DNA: TGTGCCAGCAGCCCCGGAACAGGGGATATGAACACTGAAGCTTTCTTT.

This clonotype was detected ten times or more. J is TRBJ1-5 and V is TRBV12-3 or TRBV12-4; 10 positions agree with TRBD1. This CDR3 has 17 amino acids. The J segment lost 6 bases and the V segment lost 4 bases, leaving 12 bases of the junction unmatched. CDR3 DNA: TGTGCCAGCAGTTCCCTGTTGGGACAGGGGATCCTTCAGCCCCAGCATTTT. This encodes CASSSLLGQGILQPQHF.

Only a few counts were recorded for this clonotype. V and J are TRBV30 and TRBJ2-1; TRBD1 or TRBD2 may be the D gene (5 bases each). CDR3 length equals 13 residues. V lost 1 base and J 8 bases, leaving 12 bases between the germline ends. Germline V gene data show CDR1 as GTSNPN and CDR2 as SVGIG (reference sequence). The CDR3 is CAWSAGALDEQFF. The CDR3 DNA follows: TGTGCCTGGAGTGCCGGGGCTCTGGATGAGCAGTTCTTC.

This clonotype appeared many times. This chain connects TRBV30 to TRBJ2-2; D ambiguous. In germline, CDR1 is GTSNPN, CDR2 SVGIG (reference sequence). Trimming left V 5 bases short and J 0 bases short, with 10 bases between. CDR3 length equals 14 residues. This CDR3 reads CAWSPLSNTGELFF. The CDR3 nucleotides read TGTGCCTGGTCCCCCCTATCGAACACCGGGGAGCTGTTTTTT.

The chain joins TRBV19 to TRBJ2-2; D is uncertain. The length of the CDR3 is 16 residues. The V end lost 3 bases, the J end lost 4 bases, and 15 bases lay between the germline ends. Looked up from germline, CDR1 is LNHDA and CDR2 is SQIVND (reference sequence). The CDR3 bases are TGTGCCAGTAGTATCTGGGCGAGCAAAAGCACCGGGGAGCTGTTTTTT. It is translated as CASSIWASKSTGELFF.

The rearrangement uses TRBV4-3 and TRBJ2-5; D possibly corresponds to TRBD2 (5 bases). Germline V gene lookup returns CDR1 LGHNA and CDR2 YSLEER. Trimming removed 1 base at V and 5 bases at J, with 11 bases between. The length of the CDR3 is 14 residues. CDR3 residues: CASSQVVASETQYF. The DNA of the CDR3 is TGCGCCAGCAGCCAAGTAGTAGCGTCGGAGACCCAGTACTTC.

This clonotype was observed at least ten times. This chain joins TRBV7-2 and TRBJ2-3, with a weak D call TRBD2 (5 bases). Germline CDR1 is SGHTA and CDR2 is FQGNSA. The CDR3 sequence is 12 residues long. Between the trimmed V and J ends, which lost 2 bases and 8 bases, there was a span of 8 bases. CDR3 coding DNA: TGTGCCAGCAGCTTACAGCGGTTTACGCAGTATTTT. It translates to CASSLQRFTQYF.

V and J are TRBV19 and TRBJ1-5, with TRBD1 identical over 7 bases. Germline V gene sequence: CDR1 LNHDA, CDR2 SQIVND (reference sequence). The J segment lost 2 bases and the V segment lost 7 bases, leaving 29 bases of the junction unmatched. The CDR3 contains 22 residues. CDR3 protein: CASTLTTGRGTRQGFGNQPQHF. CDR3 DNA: TGTGCCAGTACCTTGACAACAGGTCGGGGGACTAGACAGGGCTTTGGCAATCAGCCCCAGCATTTT.

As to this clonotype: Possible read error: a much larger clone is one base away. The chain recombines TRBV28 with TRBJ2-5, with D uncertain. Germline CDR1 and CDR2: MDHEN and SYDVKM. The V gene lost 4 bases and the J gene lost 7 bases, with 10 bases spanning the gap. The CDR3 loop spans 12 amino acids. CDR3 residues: CASSSTWGTQYF. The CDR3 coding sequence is TGTGCCAGCAGTTCGACTTGGGGGACCCAGTACTTC.

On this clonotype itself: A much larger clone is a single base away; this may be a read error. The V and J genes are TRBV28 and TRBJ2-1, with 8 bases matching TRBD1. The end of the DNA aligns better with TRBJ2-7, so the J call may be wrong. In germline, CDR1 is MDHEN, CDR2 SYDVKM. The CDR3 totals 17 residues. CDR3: CASSLWAGGNQINEQYF. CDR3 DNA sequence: TGTGCCAGCAGTTTATGGGCAGGGGGCAACCAGATCAATGAGCAGTACTTC.

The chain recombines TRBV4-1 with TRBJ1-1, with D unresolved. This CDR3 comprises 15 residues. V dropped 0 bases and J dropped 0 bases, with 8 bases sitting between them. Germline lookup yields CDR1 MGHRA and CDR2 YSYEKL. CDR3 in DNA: TGCGCCAGCAGCCAAGACAGTACGATGAACACTGAAGCTTTCTTT. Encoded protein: CASSQDSTMNTEAFF.

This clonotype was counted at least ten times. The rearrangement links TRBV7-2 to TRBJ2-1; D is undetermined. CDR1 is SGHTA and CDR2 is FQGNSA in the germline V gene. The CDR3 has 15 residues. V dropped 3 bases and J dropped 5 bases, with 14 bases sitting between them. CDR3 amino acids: CASSLGFSLHNEQFF. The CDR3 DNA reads TGTGCCAGCAGCTTGGGCTTTTCGCTCCACAATGAGCAGTTCTTC.

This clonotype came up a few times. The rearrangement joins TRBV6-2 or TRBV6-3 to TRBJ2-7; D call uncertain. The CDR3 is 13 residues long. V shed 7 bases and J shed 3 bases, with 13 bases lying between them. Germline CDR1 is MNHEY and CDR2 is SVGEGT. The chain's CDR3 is CASTIGSYYEQYF. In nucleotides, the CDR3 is TGTGCCAGCACAATAGGCAGTTACTACGAGCAGTACTTC.

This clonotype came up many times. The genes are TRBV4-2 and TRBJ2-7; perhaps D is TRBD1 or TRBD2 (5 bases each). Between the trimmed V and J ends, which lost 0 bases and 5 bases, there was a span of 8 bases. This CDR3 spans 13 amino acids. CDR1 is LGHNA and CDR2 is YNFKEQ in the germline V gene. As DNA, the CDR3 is TGTGCCAGCAGCCAAGACCGGGACGACGAGCAGTACTTC. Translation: CASSQDRDDEQYF.

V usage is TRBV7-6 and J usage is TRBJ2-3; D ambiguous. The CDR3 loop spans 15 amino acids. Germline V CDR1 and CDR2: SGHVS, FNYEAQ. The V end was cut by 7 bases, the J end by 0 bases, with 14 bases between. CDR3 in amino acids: CASTMMTGSTDTQYF. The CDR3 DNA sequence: TGTGCCAGCACGATGATGACGGGTAGCACAGATACGCAGTATTTT. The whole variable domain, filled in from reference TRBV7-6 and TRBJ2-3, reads GAGVSQSPRYKVTKRGQDVALRCDPISGHVSLYWYRQALGQGPEFLTYFNYEAQQDKSGLPNDRFSAERPEGSISTLTIQRTEQRDSAMYRCASTMMTGSTDTQYFGPGTRLTVL.

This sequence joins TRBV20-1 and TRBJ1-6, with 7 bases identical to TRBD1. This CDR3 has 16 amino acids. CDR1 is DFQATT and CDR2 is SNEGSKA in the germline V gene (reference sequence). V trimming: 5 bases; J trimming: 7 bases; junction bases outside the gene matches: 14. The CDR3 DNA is TGCAGTGCTCGAGGGGACAGTAGGTCGGAGAATTCACCCCTCCACTTT. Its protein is CSARGDSRSENSPLHF.

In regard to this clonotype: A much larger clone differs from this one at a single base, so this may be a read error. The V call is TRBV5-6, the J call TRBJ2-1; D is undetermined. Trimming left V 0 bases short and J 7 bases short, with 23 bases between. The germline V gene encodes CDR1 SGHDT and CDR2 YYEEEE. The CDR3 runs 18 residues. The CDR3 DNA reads TGTGCCAGCAGCTTGGTAGGGATTCCCCCACCTCAAAAAAATGAGCAGTTCTTC. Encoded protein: CASSLVGIPPPQKNEQFF.